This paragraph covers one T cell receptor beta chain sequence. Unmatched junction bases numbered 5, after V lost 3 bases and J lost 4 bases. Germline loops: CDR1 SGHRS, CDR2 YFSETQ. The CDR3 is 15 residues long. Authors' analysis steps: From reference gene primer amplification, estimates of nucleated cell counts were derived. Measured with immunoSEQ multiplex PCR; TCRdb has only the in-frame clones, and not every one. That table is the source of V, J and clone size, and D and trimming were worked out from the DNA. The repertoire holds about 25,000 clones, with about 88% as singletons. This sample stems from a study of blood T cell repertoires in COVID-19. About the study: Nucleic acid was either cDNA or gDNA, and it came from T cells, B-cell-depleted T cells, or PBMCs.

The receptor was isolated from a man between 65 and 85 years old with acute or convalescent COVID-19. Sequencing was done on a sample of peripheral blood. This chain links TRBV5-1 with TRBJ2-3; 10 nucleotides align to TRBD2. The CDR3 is CASSSTSGISDTQYF. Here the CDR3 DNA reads TGCGCCAGCAGCTCAACTAGCGGGATTTCAGATACGCAGTATTTT.